What follows describes a single TCR beta chain. Its antigen is unknown. These data belong to a study of vaccination and CD4 T cells after COVID-19. On the study more broadly: Following dose two, a median roughly 72 days (range 14 to 241) passed before post-vaccine samples were taken.

The Oncomine TCR Beta short-read assay sequenced DNA from cultured CD4+ T cells. TCRdb fed the PCR reads into MiXCR, producing one record per CDR3 protein. The sample records 10,000 to 15,000 distinct CDR3 sequences, approximately 50% being singletons. Study outcomes and limitations: Clonotypes reactive to SARS-CoV-2 had a median that went up from roughly 21 to 40, but not significantly. Of the reactive clones in convalescent patients, a median about 86% showed up only post-vaccination.

The treatment denotes: approximately nine-day PBMC culture with coronavirus spike peptide pools or control peptides (ViraFEST assay). Deletions cut 1 base from V and 4 bases from J, with 19 bases between. The CDR3 contains 18 residues. Germline V CDR1 and CDR2: LGHNA, YNFKEQ. The sequenced sample was CD4+ T cells from blood, cultured in vitro. This receptor was identified in a human donor who had recovered from COVID-19. The V and J genes are TRBV4-2 and TRBJ2-2; unclear D gene. CDR3 in amino acids: CASSQVGYWRKATGELFF. The DNA of the CDR3 is TGTGCCAGCAGCCAAGTTGGATATTGGCGGAAAGCCACCGGGGAGCTGTTTTTT.